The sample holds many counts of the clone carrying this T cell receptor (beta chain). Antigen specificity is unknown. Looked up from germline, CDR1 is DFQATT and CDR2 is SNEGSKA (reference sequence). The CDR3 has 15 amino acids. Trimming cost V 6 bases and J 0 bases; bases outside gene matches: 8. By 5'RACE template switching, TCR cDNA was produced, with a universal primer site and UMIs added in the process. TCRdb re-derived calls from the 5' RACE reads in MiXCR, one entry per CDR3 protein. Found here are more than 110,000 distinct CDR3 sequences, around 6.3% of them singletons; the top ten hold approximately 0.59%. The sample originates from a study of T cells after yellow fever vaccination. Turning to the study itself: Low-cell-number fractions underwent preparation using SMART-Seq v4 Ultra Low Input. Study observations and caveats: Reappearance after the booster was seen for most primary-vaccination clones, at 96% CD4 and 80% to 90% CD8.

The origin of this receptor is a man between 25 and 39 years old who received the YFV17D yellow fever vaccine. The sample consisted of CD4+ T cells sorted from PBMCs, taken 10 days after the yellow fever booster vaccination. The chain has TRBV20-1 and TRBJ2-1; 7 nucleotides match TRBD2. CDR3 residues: CSASTGTNSYNEQFF. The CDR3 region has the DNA TGCAGTGCGTCTACCGGGACTAACTCCTACAATGAGCAGTTCTTC.